A selection of T cell receptor beta chains follows, all from one sample in a study of cytomegalovirus exposure and HLA in healthy donors. Profiling relied on immunoSEQ multiplex PCR, and the TCRdb table lists in-frame clones only, not all of them. In the table there are roughly 130,000 clones, approximately 76% of which are singletons. The sample consisted of PBMCs. These receptors came from a man between 35 and 55 years old in good health and CMV-seronegative. CDR3s include the opening cysteine and the closing phenylalanine or tryptophan. A D gene is named only where the DNA matches it firmly. Clone size is shown for a subset of rows, as once, few, many or a class of expanded clone.

size	V	length	D	J	DNA	CDR3
few	TRBV14	18	.	TRBJ2-5	TGTGCCAGCAGCCAAGGTAGCGGACGAGGACGATTACAAGAGACCCAGTACTTC	CASSQGSGRGRLQETQYF
.	TRBV10-3	17	TRBD2	TRBJ2-3	TGTGCCATCAACCAGCGGGGGGGAAAAACTAGCACAGATACGCAGTATTTT	CAINQRGGKTSTDTQYF
.	TRBV30	12	TRBD1	TRBJ1-3	TGTGCCCTCGGGACAGGTGGAAACACCATATATTTT	CALGTGGNTIYF
.	TRBV4-1	16	TRBD2	TRBJ2-5	TGCGCCAGCAGCCAAGATAGGACTAGCGGACAAGAGACCCAGTACTTC	CASSQDRTSGQETQYF
.	TRBV10-3	17	TRBD2	TRBJ2-3	TGTGCCATCAGTGGGACTAGCGGGGGGGGTTTCACAGATACGCAGTATTTT	CAISGTSGGGFTDTQYF
.	TRBV5-1	16	.	TRBJ2-7	TGCGCCAGCAGAAGAGGGTGGACAGCGGACACCTACGAGCAGTACTTC	CASRRGWTADTYEQYF
.	TRBV30	13	TRBD1	TRBJ1-5	TGTGCCTGGAGTGGAGGGGGCGGTCAGCCCCAGCATTTT	CAWSGGGGQPQHF
.	TRBV28	14	.	TRBJ2-7	TGTGCCAGCACCCCCTTGGGGGGTTCCTACGAGCAGTACTTC	CASTPLGGSYEQYF
.	TRBV19	15	.	TRBJ1-1	TGTGCCAGTAGTATAGATCTTGACAGAAACACTGAAGCTTTCTTT	CASSIDLDRNTEAFF
.	TRBV7-3	14	.	TRBJ2-3	TGTGCCAGCAGCCCGCCGACTAGTCCAGATACGCAGTATTTT	CASSPPTSPDTQYF
.	TRBV5-1	15	TRBD1	TRBJ2-3	TGCGCCAGCAGCTTAACAGGGGGCGGCACAGATACGCAGTATTTT	CASSLTGGGTDTQYF
few	TRBV11-3	13	TRBD1	TRBJ1-2	TGTGCCAGCAGCGGACCCACAGGGGCCGGCTACACCTTC	CASSGPTGAGYTF
few	TRBV5-1	14	TRBD2	TRBJ2-1	TGCGCCAGCAGCACGGGACTAGTTCAAGATGAGCAGTTCTTC	CASSTGLVQDEQFF
.	TRBV5-4	14	.	TRBJ2-7	TGTGCCAGCAGCGGGGGGGGCCCCTCCTACGAGCAGTACTTC	CASSGGGPSYEQYF
.	TRBV7-9	16	.	TRBJ1-2	TGTGCCAGCAGCTCGCTCTCACAGGTTGCTCTCTATGGCTACACCTTC	CASSSLSQVALYGYTF
.	TRBV29-1	16	TRBD2	TRBJ2-3	TGCAGCGTGATTCCGACTAGCGGGAGTGGGACAGATACGCAGTATTTT	CSVIPTSGSGTDTQYF
.	TRBV19	17	TRBD2	TRBJ2-7	TGTGCCAGTAGTATAGGATTTGCGGCGGGGGGAATGTACGAGCAGTACTTC	CASSIGFAAGGMYEQYF
.	TRBV18	18	TRBD2	TRBJ2-5	TGTGCCAGCTCACCACCAAGCGGGGGGTCAAATTTCCAAGAGACCCAGTACTTC	CASSPPSGGSNFQETQYF
few	TRBV6-1	12	TRBD2	TRBJ2-1	TGTGCCATTCAATCGGGAGGTGGTGAGCAGTTCTTC	CAIQSGGGEQFF
.	TRBV7-8	14	.	TRBJ2-1	TGTGCCAGCAGCTTAGATCGACGGACTAATGAGCAGTTCTTC	CASSLDRRTNEQFF
.	TRBV19	13	.	TRBJ1-1	TGTGCCAGTAGTCCCTTGGGAGGCACTGAAGCTTTCTTT	CASSPLGGTEAFF
.	TRBV18	17	TRBD1	TRBJ1-5	TGTGCCAGCTCACCACCGGGACAGGGGTACGACAATCAGCCCCAGCATTTT	CASSPPGQGYDNQPQHF
.	TRBV14	12	.	TRBJ2-5	TGTGCCAGCAGCCAGATCCGGGAGACCCAGTACTTC	CASSQIRETQYF
few	TRBV2	16	.	TRBJ1-6	TGTGCCAGCAAAACAAGGATACAGGGAGAGAATTCACCCCTCCACTTT	CASKTRIQGENSPLHF
.	TRBV9	19	TRBD2	TRBJ2-2	TGTGCCAGCAGCGTAGCTGGACTAGCGGGGGTCGCGAACACCGGGGAGCTGTTTTTT	CASSVAGLAGVANTGELFF
few	TRBV5-5	14	.	TRBJ1-2	TGTGCCAGCAGCTTGGCAGGGACATACGAAGCTTACACCTTC	CASSLAGTYEAYTF
.	TRBV30	21	TRBD2	TRBJ2-2	TGTGCCTGGAGTGTACGTCCTAGCGGGAGGGCTCGACTCCACAACACCGGGGAGCTGTTTTTT	CAWSVRPSGRARLHNTGELFF
.	TRBV7-9	14	TRBD1	TRBJ2-7	TGTGCCAGCACCATAGACAGGGTGATACACGAGCAGTACTTC	CASTIDRVIHEQYF
.	TRBV30	12	.	TRBJ2-1	TGTGCCTGGAATCGGGGAAGAAATGAGCAGTTCTTC	CAWNRGRNEQFF
few	TRBV2	12	.	TRBJ2-7	TGTGCCAGCAGTCGTGGCACCTACGAGCAGTACTTC	CASSRGTYEQYF
.	TRBV2	11	.	TRBJ2-2	TGTGCCAGCAGTGCCCCGGGGGAGCTGTTTTTT	CASSAPGELFF
.	TRBV10-3	13	.	TRBJ1-2	TGTGCCATCAGTGAAGAACAGCTCTATGGCTACACCTTC	CAISEEQLYGYTF
.	TRBV7-9	15	TRBD1	TRBJ1-2	TGTGCCAGCAGCTCGACTCAAAGGACAGGTGATAGTATCTCCTTC	CASSSTQRTGDSISF
.	TRBV19	17	TRBD2	TRBJ2-7	TGTGCCAGTAGTTCCCGACTAGCGGGGGACCTCTCCTACGAGCAGTACTTC	CASSSRLAGDLSYEQYF
few	TRBV15	16	.	TRBJ2-3	TGTGCCACCAGCACCTCCGCGGGCGGAGGAGCAGATACGCAGTATTTT	CATSTSAGGGADTQYF
.	TRBV7-9	16	.	TRBJ2-7	TGTGCCAGCAGCTTAGCTTCCCAGTCCTTCAACTACGAGCAGTACTTC	CASSLASQSFNYEQYF
.	TRBV30	13	.	TRBJ2-7	TGTGCCTGGAGTGTACCTAGCTCCTACGAGCAGTACTTC	CAWSVPSSYEQYF
.	TRBV29-1	14	.	TRBJ1-4	TGCAGCGTCCGGACAGTAAATTTTAATGAAAAACTGTTTTTT	CSVRTVNFNEKLFF
.	TRBV27	15	.	TRBJ1-5	TGTGCCAGCAGTTTATTGTGGGGAGGCAATCAGCCCCAGCATTTT	CASSLLWGGNQPQHF
.	TRBV18	13	.	TRBJ2-2	TGTGCCAGCTCACCACAGCGGACCGGGGAGCTGTTTTTT	CASSPQRTGELFF
.	TRBV11-2	14	.	TRBJ2-7	TGTGCCAGCAGCTTAGCCGGGAGATCCTACGAGCAGTACTTC	CASSLAGRSYEQYF
few	TRBV7-6	16	TRBD2	TRBJ2-1	TGTGCCAGCAGCCCTCGGCCTAGCGGTGACTACAATGAGCAGTTCTTC	CASSPRPSGDYNEQFF
.	TRBV7-9	16	TRBD2	TRBJ2-2	TGTGCCAGCACGAGAGGGAGGGACTTAAATCCCGGGGAGCTGTTTTTT	CASTRGRDLNPGELFF
.	TRBV12-5	17	TRBD1	TRBJ2-5	TGTGCTAGTGGTCCGATGGGACAGGAGTTCCCCGGGGAGACCCAGTACTTC	CASGPMGQEFPGETQYF
.	TRBV19	13	.	TRBJ1-5	TGTGCCAGTAAAGGAGGAGGCAATCAGCCCCAGCATTTT	CASKGGGNQPQHF
once	TRBV4-1	17	TRBD2	TRBJ2-7	TGCGCCAGCAGCCAAGGTAACGGGCGGGGGGGATCCTACGAGCAGTACTTC	CASSQGNGRGGSYEQYF
.	TRBV11-2	13	.	TRBJ2-7	TGTGCCAGCAGCTTAGACAGAACCTACGAGCAGTACTTC	CASSLDRTYEQYF
.	TRBV28	15	TRBD1	TRBJ2-3	TGTGCCAGCAGTCGACCGGGACAGGGTAGAGATACGCAGTATTTT	CASSRPGQGRDTQYF
.	TRBV27	13	.	TRBJ2-7	TGTGCCAGCAGTTTAGGACTATTCTACGAGCAGTACTTC	CASSLGLFYEQYF
.	TRBV19	13	TRBD1	TRBJ1-6	TGTGCCAGTAGTGCCGGGACAGTTTCACCCCTCCACTTT	CASSAGTVSPLHF